This T cell receptor beta chain was sequenced for a study of blood T cells in healthy people across ages. Study outcomes and limitations: Unsorted PBMCs ruled out conclusive naive versus antigen-experienced comparison. While age rose, TCR beta diversity per million T cells dropped in a roughly linear way.

CDR3 length: 15 amino acids. Then a second PCR, running about 6 to 12 cycles, was carried out with a sample-barcoded 5' primer and a J-beta primer mix. Sequencing yielded, for each sample, at least 3 million paired-end reads carrying CDR3. MiXCR, applied by TCRdb to the 5' RACE reads, yields one record per CDR3 protein. Of just over 1 million distinct CDR3 sequences listed, under 45% are singletons. A word on this clonotype: Antigen unknown.

The sequence came from a woman in her sixties in good health. The gene calls are TRBV12-3 or TRBV12-4 and TRBJ2-4; TRBD1 aligns across 8 bases. The J call may be in error: the DNA end matches TRBJ2-7 better. The sequencing sample was made of blood. The CDR3 here is CASSGRTGTVDEQYF. CDR3 nucleotide sequence: TGTGCCAGCAGTGGAAGGACAGGGACGGTCGACGAGCAGTACTTC.